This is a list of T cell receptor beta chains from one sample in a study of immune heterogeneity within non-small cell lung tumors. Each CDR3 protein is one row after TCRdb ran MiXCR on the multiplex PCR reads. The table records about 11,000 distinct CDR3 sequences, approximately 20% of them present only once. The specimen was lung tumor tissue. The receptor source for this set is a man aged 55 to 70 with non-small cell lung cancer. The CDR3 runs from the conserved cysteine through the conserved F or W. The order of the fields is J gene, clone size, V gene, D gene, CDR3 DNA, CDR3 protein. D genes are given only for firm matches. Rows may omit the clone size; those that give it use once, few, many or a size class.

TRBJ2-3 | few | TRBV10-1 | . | TGCGCCAGCAGGGGTTCAACGGATACGCAGTATTTT | CASRGSTDTQYF
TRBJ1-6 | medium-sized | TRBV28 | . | TGTGCCAGCAACCCACAGGTGTATAATTCACCCCTCCACTTT | CASNPQVYNSPLHF
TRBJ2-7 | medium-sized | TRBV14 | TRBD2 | TGTGCCAGCAGCCATCTAGCGGGCCTCTACGAGCAGTACTTC | CASSHLAGLYEQYF
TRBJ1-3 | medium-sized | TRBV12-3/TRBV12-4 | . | TGTGCCAGCAGACAAGGAAACACCATATATTTT | CASRQGNTIYF
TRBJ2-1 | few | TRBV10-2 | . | TGCGCCAGCGCACCCGAATCCTACAATGAGCAGTTCTTC | CASAPESYNEQFF
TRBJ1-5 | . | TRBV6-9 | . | TGTGCCAGCAGTTATATGAGTGGCAATCAGCCCCAGCATTTT | CASSYMSGNQPQHF
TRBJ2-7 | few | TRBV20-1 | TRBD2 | TGCAGTGCTGCCCGGACTAGTCCCCGCTACGAGCAGTACTTC | CSAARTSPRYEQYF
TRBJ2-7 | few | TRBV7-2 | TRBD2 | TGTGCCAGCAGCTTAGTAGCGGGAGGCCCCTACGAGCAGTACTTC | CASSLVAGGPYEQYF
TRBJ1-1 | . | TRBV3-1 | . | TGTGCCAGCAGCCAAGATTATCGAGCTAACACTGAAGCTTTCTTT | CASSQDYRANTEAFF
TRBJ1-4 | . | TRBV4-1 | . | TGCGCCAGCAGCCGCCCTGAAAGAACTAATGAAAAACTGTTTTTT | CASSRPERTNEKLFF
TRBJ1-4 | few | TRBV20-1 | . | TGCAGTGTCCGGCTGCTTAATGAAAAACTGTTTTTT | CSVRLLNEKLFF
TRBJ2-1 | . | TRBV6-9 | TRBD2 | TGTGCCAGCAGTTACTCGAAACTAGCGGTATACAATGAGCAGTTCTTC | CASSYSKLAVYNEQFF
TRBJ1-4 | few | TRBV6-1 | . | TGTGCCAGCAGTTTTAGGGGGGCAAGTGAAAAACTGTTTTTT | CASSFRGASEKLFF
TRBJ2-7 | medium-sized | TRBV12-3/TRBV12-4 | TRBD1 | TGTGCCAGCAGTTTGTCGACAGGGAGAACCTACGAGCAGTACTTC | CASSLSTGRTYEQYF
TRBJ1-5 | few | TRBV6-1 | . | TGTGCCAGCAACCCAAGCAATCAGCCCCAGCATTTT | CASNPSNQPQHF
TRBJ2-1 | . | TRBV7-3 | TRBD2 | TGTGCCAGCAGCTCCTCCGGGACTAGCGGGACTAATGAGCAGTTCTTC | CASSSSGTSGTNEQFF
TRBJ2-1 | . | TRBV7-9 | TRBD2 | TGTGCCAGCACCCTAGGGGGGACTAGCGGGGCGAATGAGCAGTTCTTC | CASTLGGTSGANEQFF
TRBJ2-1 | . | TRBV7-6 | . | TGTGCCAGCAGCCTAGAGACGGAAAGCTACAATGAGCAGTTCTTC | CASSLETESYNEQFF
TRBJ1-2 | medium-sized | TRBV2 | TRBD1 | TGTGCCAGCAGCCTCGACAGGGCGCACGGCTACACCTTC | CASSLDRAHGYTF
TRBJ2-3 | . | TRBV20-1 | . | TGCAGTGCTAGAGATAGGGGACAATGGGCGACAGATACGCAGTATTTT | CSARDRGQWATDTQYF
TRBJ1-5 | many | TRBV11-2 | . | TGTGCCAGCAGCCCAGCAGGTGTCAATCAGCCCCAGCATTTT | CASSPAGVNQPQHF
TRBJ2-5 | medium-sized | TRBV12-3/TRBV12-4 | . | TGTGCCAGCAGTCTCGGACAGATACAAGAGACCCAGTACTTC | CASSLGQIQETQYF
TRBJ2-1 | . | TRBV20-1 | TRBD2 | TGCAGTGCTCCCGGACTAGCGGGAGGCGGTAATGAGCAGTTCTTC | CSAPGLAGGGNEQFF